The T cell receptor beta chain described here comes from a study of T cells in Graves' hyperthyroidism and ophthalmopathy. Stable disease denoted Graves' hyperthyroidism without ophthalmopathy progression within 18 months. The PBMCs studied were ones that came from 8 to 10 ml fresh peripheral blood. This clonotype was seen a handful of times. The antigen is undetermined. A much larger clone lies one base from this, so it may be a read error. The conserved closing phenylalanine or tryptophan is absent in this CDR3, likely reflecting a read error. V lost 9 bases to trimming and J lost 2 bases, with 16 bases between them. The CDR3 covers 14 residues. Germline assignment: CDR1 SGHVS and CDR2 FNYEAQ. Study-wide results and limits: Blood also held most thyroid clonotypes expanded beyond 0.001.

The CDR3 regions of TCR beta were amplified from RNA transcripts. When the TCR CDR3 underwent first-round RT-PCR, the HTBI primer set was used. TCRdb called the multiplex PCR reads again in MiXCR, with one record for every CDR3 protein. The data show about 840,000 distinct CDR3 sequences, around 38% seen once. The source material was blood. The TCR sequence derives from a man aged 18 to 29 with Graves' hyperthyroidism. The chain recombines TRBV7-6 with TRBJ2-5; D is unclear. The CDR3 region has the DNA TGTGCCAGTCCAACGGTGGCGGTACAAGAGACCCAGTACCTC. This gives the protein CASPTVAVQETQYL.